Listed below are T cell receptor beta chains from one sample, sequenced in a study of T cell changes during pregnancy in multiple sclerosis. TCRdb's table, derived via immunoSEQ multiplex PCR, lists solely in-frame clones and lacks some. Of tens of thousands of clones listed, around nine tenths are singletons. The sequencing here drew on peripheral blood, taken after pregnancy. The receptors shown here come from a female donor in good health, enrolled as a control in a pregnancy study. The CDR3 runs from the conserved cysteine through the conserved F or W. D genes are given only for firm matches. Clone size, where shown, is once, few, many, or a class for clones that have expanded.

>TRBJ2-2|TRBV28|NA|NA
TGTGCCAGCAGGCGCCAGGCGGGCGACGGGGAGCTGTTTTTT
CASRRQAGDGELFF
>TRBJ2-1|TRBV5-8|TRBD2|NA
TGTGCCAGCAGCTTAGGACTAGCCTACAATGAGCAGTTCTTC
CASSLGLAYNEQFF
>TRBJ2-7|TRBV10-3|NA|once
TGTGCCATCAGTGAGGGCAACCCCTACGAGCAGTACTTC
CAISEGNPYEQYF
>TRBJ2-5|TRBV6-5|NA|NA
TGTGCCAGCAGTTATATAGCCACCCAAGAGACCCAGTACTTC
CASSYIATQETQYF
>TRBJ2-5|TRBV18|TRBD2|NA
TGTGCCAGCTCACCACTCAGCGGGAGTGGTGGTGAGACCCAGTACTTC
CASSPLSGSGGETQYF
>TRBJ1-1|TRBV5-6|NA|NA
TGTGCCAGCAGCTTGTGGGGCATGAACACTGAAGCTTTCTTT
CASSLWGMNTEAFF
>TRBJ2-2|TRBV18|NA|once
TGTGCCAGCTCACCACAGGGACACACGGCAGCTGGGGAGCTGTTTTTT
CASSPQGHTAAGELFF
>TRBJ2-7|TRBV11-2|TRBD1|NA
TGTGCCAGCAGTCTAAGACAGGGGAGAGACGAGCAGTACTTC
CASSLRQGRDEQYF
>TRBJ1-1|TRBV19|NA|NA
TGTGCCAGTAGTTTACCAGGGGTCACTGAAGCTTTCTTT
CASSLPGVTEAFF
>TRBJ2-1|TRBV5-5|TRBD1|NA
TGTGCCAGCAGCTTGGTTGGTTTGGCAGGGGGCTTGGATGAGCAGTTCTTC
CASSLVGLAGGLDEQFF
>TRBJ1-4|TRBV19|TRBD1|NA
TGTGCCAGTAGTACCTCCGGGACAGGGATCGAAAAACTGTTTTTT
CASSTSGTGIEKLFF
>TRBJ2-5|TRBV4-1|TRBD2|once
TGCGCCAGCAGCCATCCCCGCACCGGGACTAGCAGGGAGACCCAGTACTTC
CASSHPRTGTSRETQYF
>TRBJ2-6|TRBV15|NA|medium-sized
TGTGCCACCAGCAGAGACAACTCTGGGGCCAACGTCCTGACTTTC
CATSRDNSGANVLTF
>TRBJ1-1|TRBV6-4|NA|NA
TGTGCCAGCAGTGTTGCAGGGGACACTGAAGCTTTCTTT
CASSVAGDTEAFF
>TRBJ2-1|TRBV5-1|NA|NA
TGCGCCAGCAGCCAAACCTCTCAGGGTGAGCAGTTCTTC
CASSQTSQGEQFF
>TRBJ2-2|TRBV9|NA|NA
TGTGCCAGCAGCGGTGGGCGGGATGTGGAGCTGTTTTTT
CASSGGRDVELFF
>TRBJ2-5|TRBV28|NA|NA
TGTGCCAGCAGTATAAGAGCGGGTCCAGAGACCCAGTACTTC
CASSIRAGPETQYF
>TRBJ2-1|TRBV5-5|NA|once
TGTGCCAGCAGCTCCGGGACTGTGTACAATGAGCAGTTCTTC
CASSSGTVYNEQFF
>TRBJ1-4|TRBV23-1|NA|NA
TGCGCCAGCAGTCAATTGCTCAACCGGGATCGATCGAGCCGTAATGAAAAACTGTTTTTT
CASSQLLNRDRSSRNEKLFF
>TRBJ1-4|TRBV7-6|TRBD1|NA
TGTGCCAGCAGCGCCTGGACAGGGGGGGAATCGGCGAATGAAAAACTGTTTTTT
CASSAWTGGESANEKLFF
>TRBJ2-3|TRBV5-4|TRBD2|NA
TGTGCCAGCAGCTTAAGCGGGAGTCGGGATACGCAGTATTTT
CASSLSGSRDTQYF
>TRBJ2-3|TRBV7-9|NA|NA
TGTGCCAGCGGCCCGACACCCACAGATACGCAGTATTTT
CASGPTPTDTQYF
>TRBJ1-6|TRBV9|NA|NA
TGTGCCAGCAGCGTAACCCCCGGGACACATAATTCACCCCTCCACTTT
CASSVTPGTHNSPLHF
>TRBJ1-3|TRBV18|TRBD1|NA
TGTGCCAGCTCACTACGGGACAGGGGGGACTCTGGAAACACCATATATTTT
CASSLRDRGDSGNTIYF
>TRBJ2-2|TRBV28|TRBD1|NA
TGTGCCAGCAGGGGACAGGGGGCCGGCGGGGAGCTGTTTTTT
CASRGQGAGGELFF
>TRBJ2-7|TRBV30|TRBD2|once
TGTGCCTGGAGTTCTCACCCCTGGACTAGCGGGGGACCGTGGGAGCAGTACTTC
CAWSSHPWTSGGPWEQYF
>TRBJ1-5|TRBV6-1|NA|few
TGTGCCAGCAGTCCCGGACATTATAGCAATCAGCCCCAGCATTTT
CASSPGHYSNQPQHF
>TRBJ1-1|TRBV28|NA|NA
TGTGCCAGCAGCAACCCCTCCTCCGACAGATTGAACACTGAAGCTTTCTTT
CASSNPSSDRLNTEAFF
>TRBJ1-5|TRBV16|NA|NA
TGTGCCAGCAGCCAATTGAGGGTTCCGGATCAGCCCCAGCATTTT
CASSQLRVPDQPQHF
>TRBJ1-6|TRBV9|TRBD1|NA
TGTGCCAGCAGCGGCAGGGACAGTAATTCACCCCTCCACTTT
CASSGRDSNSPLHF
>TRBJ2-5|TRBV5-1|NA|NA
TGCGCCAGCAGCTTTCAAGGGGACCAAGAGACCCAGTACTTC
CASSFQGDQETQYF
>TRBJ1-2|TRBV19|TRBD1|NA
TGTGCCAGTAGCCCGACAGGGGGCAAGGGCTACACCTTC
CASSPTGGKGYTF
>TRBJ1-3|TRBV4-1|NA|NA
TGCGCCAGCAGCCCGGGACTGGCTGTTGGCTCTGGAAACACCATATATTTT
CASSPGLAVGSGNTIYF
>TRBJ1-4|TRBV28|NA|NA
TGTGCCAGCTTCTCACTAGGTGAAAAACTGTTTTTT
CASFSLGEKLFF
>TRBJ2-4|TRBV19|TRBD1|NA
TGTGCCAGTAGTCCCAGGACAGGGAGAGAAGGCATTCAGTACTTC
CASSPRTGREGIQYF
>TRBJ2-5|TRBV7-2|TRBD2|NA
TGTGCCAGCAGCCCAATGGCCGGGAGGGAGACCCAGTACTTC
CASSPMAGRETQYF
>TRBJ2-1|TRBV6-6|NA|NA
TGTGCCAGCAGTGCCGAACCTCAGGGCAATGAGCAGTTCTTC
CASSAEPQGNEQFF
>TRBJ2-2|TRBV25-1|NA|NA
TGTGCCAGCAGTGAATCCGTGAGCACCGGGGAGCTGTTTTTT
CASSESVSTGELFF
>TRBJ1-2|TRBV25-1|NA|NA
TGTGCCAGCAGTGAATGGTCGAGTGAAGGGGTATATGGCTACACCTTC
CASSEWSSEGVYGYTF
>TRBJ2-5|TRBV4-2|TRBD2|NA
TGTGCCAGCAGCCAAGGGGCGGGAGAGGGGGAGACCCAGTACTTC
CASSQGAGEGETQYF
>TRBJ2-7|TRBV18|TRBD2|NA
TGTGCCAGCTCACCGGCGGGAGGGCGGGTCGAGCAGTACTTC
CASSPAGGRVEQYF
>TRBJ2-7|TRBV27|TRBD2|NA
TGTGCCAGCAGTCGACCCACTAGCGGGAGCTACGAGCAGTACTTC
CASSRPTSGSYEQYF
>TRBJ2-1|TRBV13|NA|NA
TGTGCCAGCAGCTACGCGGGGGCTATGAATGAGCAGTTCTTC
CASSYAGAMNEQFF
>TRBJ2-7|TRBV28|TRBD1|NA
TGTGCCAGCAGTGGCCTGACAGGGGGGTTCTCCTACGAGCAGTACTTC
CASSGLTGGFSYEQYF
>TRBJ1-1|TRBV6-1|NA|NA
TGTGCCAGCAGTGAAGCGGGACTCAACACTGAAGCTTTCTTT
CASSEAGLNTEAFF
>TRBJ2-1|TRBV6-6|NA|NA
TGTGCCAGCAGGCCGGGACTCTACAATGAGCAGTTCTTC
CASRPGLYNEQFF
>TRBJ2-7|TRBV28|NA|once
TGTGCCAGCAGTCTAGGAACCCCCTACGAGCAGTACTTC
CASSLGTPYEQYF
>TRBJ1-2|TRBV5-1|TRBD1|NA
TGCGCCAGCAGCAGGGACAGTAACTATGGCTACACCTTC
CASSRDSNYGYTF
>TRBJ1-2|TRBV5-1|TRBD1|NA
TGCGCCAGCAGGACAGGGAACTATGGCTACACCTTC
CASRTGNYGYTF
>TRBJ2-2|TRBV6-1|TRBD2|NA
TGTGCCAGCAGTGAAGCGGGGGGAGGGGCCGGGGAGCTGTTTTTT
CASSEAGGGAGELFF
>TRBJ2-3|TRBV28|TRBD2|once
TGTGCCAGCAGGGGTCTGCAGCGGGGGGCAGATACGCAGTATTTT
CASRGLQRGADTQYF
>TRBJ1-2|TRBV30|NA|once
TGTGCCTGGAGTGTAGGGGTCCGCCTCTATGGCTACACCTTC
CAWSVGVRLYGYTF
>TRBJ1-2|TRBV5-6|NA|once
TGTGCCAGCAGCTTGGACAAGGGGGTGGTTGACTATGGCTACACCTTC
CASSLDKGVVDYGYTF
>TRBJ1-4|TRBV5-1|TRBD1|NA
TGCGCCAGCAGCTTGGGAGGGGGCGATAGAAAACTGTTTTTT
CASSLGGGDRKLFF
>TRBJ1-2|TRBV5-1|TRBD1|NA
TGCGCCAGCAGCGAGGGTTTGACAGGGTCTGGCTACACCTTC
CASSEGLTGSGYTF